The entry that follows covers one T cell receptor (beta chain) sequence. There are many counts of this clonotype. Its antigen is currently not known. No much larger clone is present one base from it, and per-base qualities are unavailable. The sample belongs to a study of T cells after yellow fever vaccination (dated 2019 in TCRdb). For context, the study as a whole: Libraries from fractions with low cell numbers were prepared with the SMART-Seq v4 Ultra Low Input RNA kit. Bulk PBMC replicates and cell subsets were isolated from blood drawn at multiple timepoints before and after both primary and secondary immunization. Bulk TCR alpha and beta repertoires were sequenced longitudinally to track T-cell clones before and after primary and booster YFV17D yellow fever vaccination. Two healthy male donors, one aged 18 to 30 and one aged 30 to 40 years, were included in the cohort.

Sequences MNHEY (CDR1) and SVGAGI (CDR2) are obtained from the germline V gene. The cysteine opens and the phenylalanine closes a CDR3 of 12 amino acids. Kept here is only the CDR3 DNA, which spans 36 bases and is read in frame from base 1. The germline ends are 5 bases apart after V is trimmed by 4 bases and J by 2 bases. TCR cDNA was synthesized by 5'RACE template switching, through which a universal primer site and unique molecular identifiers were introduced. cDNA synthesis was primed from both the TCR alpha and TCR beta constant segments. Library amplification used two PCR steps, and the second PCR step added sample barcodes and sequencing adapters. Libraries were sequenced on Illumina HiSeq 2500 (2x100 bp) or NovaSeq (2x150 bp). The original pipeline was this. MIGEC was used to demultiplex reads and collapse the reads into UMI consensus sequences, and MiXCR was used for V(D)J alignment. Vaccine-responding clonotypes were identified with edgeR using replicate PBMC samples, with FDR below 0.01 and a log2 fold change above 5 up to day 15 being required. Each bulk clonotype received a CD4 or CD8 identity based on whether the sequenced CD4 or CD8 repertoire contained that clonotype at higher abundance. TCRdb cleaned the public reads at Q25 with fastp, built clones with MiXCR and kept in-frame beta chains. Rows merge per CDR3 protein into single entries with the most common DNA and genes. These V and J calls originate from TCRdb's pipeline instead of the authors' own analysis. This sample comprises about 73,000 distinct CDR3 sequences, approximately 8% of them detected only once. The leading ten clones occupy around 45% of the sample.

The treatment or condition label corresponds to: live attenuated yellow fever vaccine strain. PBMCs were isolated from peripheral blood using a standard Ficoll-Paque protocol. Dynabeads CD4 and CD8 positive selection kits were used to isolate CD4 and CD8 T-cell fractions. TriZol was used to extract RNA from bulk PBMCs, CD4 and CD8 fractions, and dextramer-positive and dextramer-negative fractions. What the work shows at the level of the full study, not this receptor alone: Most clones expanded after primary vaccination (about 95% of CD4 and 80% to 90% of CD8) were re-detected after the booster, suggesting that broad memory maintenance occurred. Computational filtering was needed because FACS-sorted repertoires could contain abundant contaminating clonotypes from the bulk population. The secondary T-cell response was found to be weaker but faster than the primary response, with a peak reached on day 5 rather than on day 15. A small fraction of clonotypes appeared in both the CD4 and CD8 compartments, likely as a result of convergent recombination. Because only a couple of donors were included in the study, the extent to which the findings can be generalized is limited.

The TCR originated in a man under 40 who received the YFV17D yellow fever vaccine. The V gene is TRBV6-5 and the J gene is TRBJ1-1; the D gene is not confidently resolved. The sample here was CD8+ T cells sorted from PBMCs, taken on the day of the yellow fever booster vaccination. The DNA reads as follows: TGTGCCAGCAGTTTATCAAACACTGAAGCTTTCTTT. Its coded protein is CASSLSNTEAFF.